The 23 T cell receptor beta chains below come from one sample, sequenced in a study of OX40 agonist ivuxolimab in advanced cancers. The library was made by the immunoSEQ multiplex PCR assay. In its TCRdb copy, this immuneACCESS table keeps in-frame sequences only and misses some clones. Where compared with another copy, unresolved V genes explain less than half of these, and the others have no known cause. Present in this sample are fewer than 50,000 clones, more than 80% of which were seen just once. The ten largest clonotypes hold about 2.7% of the sample. The material sequenced was CD4+ or CD8+ T cells sorted from blood, taken in a trial of the OX40 agonist ivuxolimab. These receptors all come from an adult with an advanced solid tumor such as melanoma, head and neck, liver or kidney cancer.

The sample holds a few counts of this clone. This chain connects TRBV30 to TRBJ1-5; D is uncertain. CDR3 length equals 14 residues. Deletions cut 0 bases from V and 7 bases from J, with 13 bases between. Germline V gene sequence: CDR1 GTSNPN, CDR2 SVGIG (reference sequence). This CDR3 reads CAWSVRSGSQPQHF. The CDR3 DNA follows: TGTGCCTGGAGTGTTCGTTCTGGGAGCCAGCCCCAGCATTTT.

This clone was recorded once. The CDR3 coding sequence is TGTGCCAGCAGCTTAGGCGCCTCAGGCTCACATCAGCCCCAGCATTTT. It specifies CASSLGASGSHQPQHF. The J gene is TRBJ1-5, the V gene TRBV13, with D unclear. Germline V gene lookup returns CDR1 PRHDT and CDR2 FYEKMQ (reference sequence). V shed 0 bases and J shed 5 bases, with 14 bases lying between them. The CDR3 has 16 amino acids. Complete variable domain (other parts from reference TRBV13 and TRBJ1-5): AAGVIQSPRHLIKEKRETATLKCYPIPRHDTVYWYQQGPGQDPQFLISFYEKMQSDKGSIPDRFSAQQFSDYHSELNMSSLELGDSALYFCASSLGASGSHQPQHFGDGTRLSIL.

In its sample, this clone was seen a few times. The chain recombines TRBV30 with TRBJ2-4; D possibly corresponds to TRBD1 (5 bases). V was shortened by 7 bases and J by 1 base, with 14 bases between the two germline ends. CDR3 length equals 14 residues. Per the germline V gene, CDR1 is GTSNPN and CDR2 is SVGIG (reference sequence). The CDR3 DNA is TGTGCCTTCGAAGGACAAGGGGCCAAAAACATTCAGTACTTC. Its protein is CAFEGQGAKNIQYF.

The chain couples TRBV9 to TRBJ1-5; tentative D call: TRBD1 (5 bases). CDR3 length: 14 residues. The V gene lost 0 bases and the J gene lost 3 bases, with 7 bases spanning the gap. Germline V gene sequence: CDR1 SGDLS, CDR2 YYNGEE. CDR3 loop: CASSVGTNNQPQHF. The CDR3 DNA follows: TGTGCCAGCAGCGTAGGGACAAACAATCAGCCCCAGCATTTT. The variable domain in full, completed from reference TRBV9 and TRBJ1-5, reads DSGVTQTPKHLITATGQRVTLRCSPRSGDLSVYWYQQSLDQGLQFLIQYYNGEERAKGNILERFSAQQFPDLHSELNLSSLELGDSALYFCASSVGTNNQPQHFGDGTRLSIL.

This clone was recorded only once. The chain carries TRBV7-9 and TRBJ1-1; possibly TRBD1 for D (5 bases). With 5 bases removed from V and 0 bases from J, the gap between germline ends came to 7 bases. Germline V gene data show CDR1 as SEHNR and CDR2 as FQNEAQ (reference sequence). This CDR3 has 13 residues. CDR3 nucleotides: TGTGCCAGCAGCGCACAGGTGAACACTGAAGCTTTCTTT. Translating it yields CASSAQVNTEAFF.

The V gene is TRBV11-2, the J gene TRBJ1-3; the D is unclear. The germline V gene has CDR1 SGHAT and CDR2 FQNNGV. Trimming took off 6 bases at V and 0 bases at J, with 18 bases between the two ends. The CDR3 is made up of 17 amino acids. The CDR3 DNA reads TGTGCCAGCAGTACAATAACGGGGAAACTCTCTGGAAACACCATATATTTT. Translation gives CASSTITGKLSGNTIYF.

The J gene is TRBJ2-3, the V gene TRBV28; the match to TRBD2 covers 16 bases. CDR3 size: 18 residues. The V gene's germline CDR1 is MDHEN and CDR2 SYDVKM. V lost 6 bases and J lost 4; bases outside the gene matches: 10. The CDR3 DNA reads as TGTGCCAGCAGGCCACCGGGACTAGCGGGAGGGTTGGCAGATACGCAGTATTTT. This codes for CASRPPGLAGGLADTQYF.

This chain connects TRBV2 to TRBJ2-7, with D possibly TRBD1 on 5 matching bases. Per the germline V gene, CDR1 is SNHLY and CDR2 is FYNNEI. Trimming left V 1 base short and J 3 bases short, with 19 bases between. The CDR3 totals 17 residues. The CDR3 region is CASSEGPFSGRSYEQYF. As DNA, the CDR3 is TGTGCCAGCAGTGAAGGCCCCTTTTCAGGGCGGAGCTACGAGCAGTACTTC. Full variable domain (missing parts from reference TRBV2 and TRBJ2-7): EPEVTQTPSHQVTQMGQEVILRCVPISNHLYFYWYRQILGQKVEFLVSFYNNEISEKSEIFDDQFSVERPDGSNFTLKIRSTKLEDSAMYFCASSEGPFSGRSYEQYFGPGTRLTVT.

There are a few counts of this clone. CDR3 region: CASSSWASQETQYF. The CDR3 coding sequence is TGTGCCAGCAGCAGTTGGGCCAGTCAGGAGACCCAGTACTTC. The rearrangement uses TRBV5-4 and TRBJ2-5; D unclear. Germline V CDR1 and CDR2: SGHNT, YYREEE (reference sequence). The CDR3 contains 14 residues. V was cut by 4 bases and J by 5 bases, with 15 bases left in between.

The chain is built from TRBV5-4 and TRBJ2-7; 8 nucleotides agree with TRBD1. The trim removed 5 bases at V and 2 bases at J, leaving 6 bases unmatched. This CDR3 has 14 residues. Germline assignment: CDR1 SGHNT and CDR2 YYREEE (reference sequence). The CDR3 bases are TGTGCCAGCAGAGTCTGGGGACAGGCCTACGAGCAGTACTTC. Its protein product is CASRVWGQAYEQYF.

J is TRBJ2-5 and V is TRBV27; the D gene is possibly TRBD1 (5 bases). The end of the DNA fits TRBJ2-7 better, so the J call may be wrong. The CDR3 is 15 residues long. Germline V gene lookup returns CDR1 MNHEY and CDR2 SMNVEV (reference sequence). As DNA, the CDR3 is TGTGCCAGCAGTCCACGCCCAGGGCAGGCGTACGAGCAGTACTTC. Protein product: CASSPRPGQAYEQYF.

The chain is built from TRBV28 and TRBJ1-5; 7 nucleotides match TRBD1. The germline gives CDR1 MDHEN, CDR2 SYDVKM. This CDR3 contains 17 residues. The V gene end was trimmed by 6 bases and the J gene end by 9 bases; junction bases not matched to a gene: 20. CDR3 DNA sequence: TGTGCCAGCAGGGGGCCCAAGTCAGGGGGGCCCAGGGGGCCCCAGCATTTT. Protein: CASRGPKSGGPRGPQHF. Supplemented by reference TRBV28 and TRBJ1-5, the full variable domain reads DVKVTQSSRYLVKRTGEKVFLECVQDMDHENMFWYRQDPGLGLRLIYFSYDVKMKEKGDIPEGYSVSREKKERFSLILESASTNQTSMYLCASRGPKSGGPRGPQHFGDGTRLSIL.

This clone was seen a few times. J is TRBJ1-3 and V is TRBV10-3; unclear D gene. Trimming took 4 bases from V and 3 from J, leaving 10 bases between them. This CDR3 spans 14 amino acids. Germline V gives CDR1 ENHRY, CDR2 SYGVKD. The CDR3 coding sequence is TGTGCCATCAGTGGGACCCCCGGTGGAAACACCATATATTTT. Translating it yields CAISGTPGGNTIYF.

The chain carries TRBV4-1 and TRBJ2-3; D gene uncertain. Germline loops: CDR1 MGHRA, CDR2 YSYEKL. This CDR3 is 13 amino acids long. V was pared by 2 bases and J by 6 bases, with 9 bases between. The DNA for the CDR3 is TGCGCCAGCAGCCAATCACGCTTTGATACGCAGTATTTT. It yields the protein CASSQSRFDTQYF.

This chain links TRBV2 with TRBJ2-7, with no clear D. In germline, CDR1 is SNHLY, CDR2 FYNNEI. V lost 9 bases and J lost 0, with 9 bases in between. The CDR3 is made up of 12 amino acids. This chain's CDR3 is CASRVSSYEQYF. The CDR3 nucleotides read TGTGCCAGTCGAGTCAGCTCCTACGAGCAGTACTTC.

This clone showed up just a few times. The V call is TRBV5-1, the J call TRBJ2-2; TRBD1 aligns across 10 bases. The CDR3 length is 16 residues. The junction had 5 bases not matched to a gene; V was cut back by 3 bases and J by 3 bases. Germline-derived CDR1 and CDR2 are SGHRS and YFSETQ. For the CDR3, the DNA is TGCGCCAGCAGCTATGCCGGGACAGGGGACACCGGGGAGCTGTTTTTT. Residues: CASSYAGTGDTGELFF.

The chain links TRBV2 to TRBJ2-5, with D hard to call. V dropped 7 bases and J dropped 0 bases, with 9 bases sitting between them. The CDR3 has 13 residues. CDR1 SNHLY and CDR2 FYNNEI come from the germline V gene. The CDR3 DNA sequence: TGTGCCAGCATGGTGAACTACCAAGAGACCCAGTACTTC. Amino acids: CASMVNYQETQYF.

V gene TRBV19 combines with J gene TRBJ1-1; D unclear. V was shortened by 4 bases and J by 5 bases, with 11 bases between the two germline ends. The CDR3 spans 13 residues. Per the germline V gene, CDR1 is LNHDA and CDR2 is SQIVND (reference sequence). This chain's CDR3 is CASSTQTGTEAFF. The CDR3 nucleotides are TGTGCCAGTAGTACTCAAACCGGGACTGAAGCTTTCTTT.

V gene TRBV14 combines with J gene TRBJ2-5; 13 bases are a match to TRBD2. Germline lookup yields CDR1 SGHDN and CDR2 FVKESK. V gave up 2 bases and J gave up 2 bases; unmatched junction bases: 8. This CDR3 has 18 amino acids. Here the CDR3 reads CASSQPWGTSGVQETQYF. For the CDR3, the DNA is TGTGCCAGCAGCCAACCTTGGGGGACTAGCGGGGTACAAGAGACCCAGTACTTC.

The chain has TRBV7-3 and TRBJ2-1; D is undetermined. Between the trimmed V and J ends, which lost 3 bases and 8 bases, there was a span of 14 bases. This CDR3 spans 14 amino acids. CDR1 is SGHTA, CDR2 FQGTGA, per germline. As DNA, the CDR3 is TGTGCCAGCAGCTTGGTACCCAGTATCGATGAGCAGTTCTTC. Its translation is CASSLVPSIDEQFF.

The V call is TRBV5-4, the J call TRBJ2-3, with 7 nucleotides matching TRBD2. This CDR3 has 16 amino acids. Germline lookup yields CDR1 SGHNT and CDR2 YYREEE (reference sequence). V shed 6 bases, J shed 0 bases, and the junction held 10 bases outside the gene matches. This chain's CDR3 is CASIRAGSGSTDTQYF. In DNA, the CDR3 is TGTGCCAGCATCAGGGCTGGTAGCGGGAGCACAGATACGCAGTATTTT.

The chain couples TRBV10-3 to TRBJ2-7, with 8 bases identical to TRBD2. V dropped 7 bases and J dropped 5; count of bases not matched to a gene: 13. This CDR3 contains 15 residues. The V gene's germline CDR1 is ENHRY and CDR2 SYGVKD. This CDR3 reads CAIKESGRGRDEQYF. Here the CDR3 DNA reads TGTGCCATCAAGGAGAGCGGGAGAGGGAGGGACGAGCAGTACTTC.

The chain combines TRBV7-9 with TRBJ1-5; D unresolved. This CDR3 has 13 amino acids. The germline gives CDR1 SEHNR, CDR2 FQNEAQ (reference sequence). Trimming left V 1 base short and J 0 bases short, with 1 base between. CDR3 sequence: CASSLDSNQPQHF. DNA of the CDR3: TGTGCCAGCAGCTTAGATAGCAATCAGCCCCAGCATTTT.